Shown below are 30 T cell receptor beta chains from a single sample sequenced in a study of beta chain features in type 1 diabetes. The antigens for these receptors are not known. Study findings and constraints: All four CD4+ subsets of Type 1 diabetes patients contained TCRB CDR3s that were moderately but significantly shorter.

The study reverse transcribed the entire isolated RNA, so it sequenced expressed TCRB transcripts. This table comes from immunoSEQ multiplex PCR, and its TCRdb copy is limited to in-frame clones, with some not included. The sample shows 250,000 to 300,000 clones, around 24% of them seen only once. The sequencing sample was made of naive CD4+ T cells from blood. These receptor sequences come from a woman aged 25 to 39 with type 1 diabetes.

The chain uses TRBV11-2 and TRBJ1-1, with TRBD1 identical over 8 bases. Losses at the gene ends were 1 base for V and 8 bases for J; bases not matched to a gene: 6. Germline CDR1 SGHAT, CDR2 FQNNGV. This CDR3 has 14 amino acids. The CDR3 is CASSLGTGQMEAFF. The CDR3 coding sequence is TGTGCCAGCAGCTTAGGGACAGGGCAAATGGAAGCTTTCTTT.

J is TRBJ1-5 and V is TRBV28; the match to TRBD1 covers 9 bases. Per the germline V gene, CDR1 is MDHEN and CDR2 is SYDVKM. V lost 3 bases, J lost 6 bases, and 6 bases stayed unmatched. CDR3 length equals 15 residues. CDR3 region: CASSLGTGLSQPQHF. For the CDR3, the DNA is TGTGCCAGCAGTTTGGGGACAGGGTTGAGTCAGCCCCAGCATTTT.

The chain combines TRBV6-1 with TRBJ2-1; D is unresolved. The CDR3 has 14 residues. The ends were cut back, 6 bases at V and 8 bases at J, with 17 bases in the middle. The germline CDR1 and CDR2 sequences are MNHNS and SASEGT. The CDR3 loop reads CASSLLTDEYEQFF. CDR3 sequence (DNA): TGTGCCAGCAGCCTGTTGACTGACGAGTATGAGCAGTTCTTC.

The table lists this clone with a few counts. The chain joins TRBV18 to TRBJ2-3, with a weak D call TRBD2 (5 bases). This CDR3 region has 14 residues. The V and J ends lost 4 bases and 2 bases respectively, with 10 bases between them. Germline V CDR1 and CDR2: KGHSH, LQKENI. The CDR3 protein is CASSQTTYTDTQYF. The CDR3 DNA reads TGTGCCAGCTCACAGACTACGTACACAGATACGCAGTATTTT.

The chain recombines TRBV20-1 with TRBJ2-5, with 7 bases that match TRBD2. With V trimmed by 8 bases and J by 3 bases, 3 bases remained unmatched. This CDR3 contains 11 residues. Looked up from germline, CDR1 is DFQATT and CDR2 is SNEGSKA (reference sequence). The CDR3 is CSLAGEETQYF. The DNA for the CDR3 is TGCAGTCTGGCGGGAGAAGAGACCCAGTACTTC.

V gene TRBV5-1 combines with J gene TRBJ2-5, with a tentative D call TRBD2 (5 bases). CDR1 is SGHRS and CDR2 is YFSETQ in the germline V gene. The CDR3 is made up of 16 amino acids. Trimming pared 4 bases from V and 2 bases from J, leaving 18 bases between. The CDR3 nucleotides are TGCGCCAGCAGCCTGCTTGTCGGGGTTGGGCAAGAGACCCAGTACTTC. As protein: CASSLLVGVGQETQYF.

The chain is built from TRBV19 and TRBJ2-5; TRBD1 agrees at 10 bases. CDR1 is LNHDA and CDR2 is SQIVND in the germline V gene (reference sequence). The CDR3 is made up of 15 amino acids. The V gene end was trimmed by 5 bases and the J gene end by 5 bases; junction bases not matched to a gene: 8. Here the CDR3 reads CASSVRQGAFETQYF. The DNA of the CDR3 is TGTGCCAGTAGTGTTAGACAGGGGGCCTTTGAGACCCAGTACTTC.

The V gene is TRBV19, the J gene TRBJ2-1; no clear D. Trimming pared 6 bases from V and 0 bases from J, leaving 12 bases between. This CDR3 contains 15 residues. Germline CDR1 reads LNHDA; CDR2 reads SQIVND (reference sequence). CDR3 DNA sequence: TGTGCCAGTAGCCCGACTGTCGACTCCTACAATGAGCAGTTCTTC. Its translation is CASSPTVDSYNEQFF.

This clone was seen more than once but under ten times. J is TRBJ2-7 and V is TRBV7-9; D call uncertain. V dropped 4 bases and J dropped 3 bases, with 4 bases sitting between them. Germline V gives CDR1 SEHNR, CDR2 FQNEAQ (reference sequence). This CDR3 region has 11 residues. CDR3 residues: CASSSDYEQYF. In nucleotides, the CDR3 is TGTGCCAGCAGCTCAGACTACGAGCAGTACTTC.

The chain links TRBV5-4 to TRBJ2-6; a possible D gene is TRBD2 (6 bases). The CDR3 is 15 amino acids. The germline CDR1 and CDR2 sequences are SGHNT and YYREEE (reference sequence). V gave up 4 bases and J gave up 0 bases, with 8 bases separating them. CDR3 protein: CASSQDYSGANVLTF. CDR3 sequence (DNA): TGTGCCAGCAGCCAGGACTACTCTGGGGCCAACGTCCTGACTTTC.

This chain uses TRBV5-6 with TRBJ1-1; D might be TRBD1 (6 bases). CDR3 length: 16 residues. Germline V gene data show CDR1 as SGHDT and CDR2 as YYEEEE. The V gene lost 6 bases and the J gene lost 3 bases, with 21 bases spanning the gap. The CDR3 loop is CASTGQKPSLDTEAFF. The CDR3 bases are TGTGCCAGCACCGGACAGAAGCCTAGTTTGGACACTGAAGCTTTCTTT.

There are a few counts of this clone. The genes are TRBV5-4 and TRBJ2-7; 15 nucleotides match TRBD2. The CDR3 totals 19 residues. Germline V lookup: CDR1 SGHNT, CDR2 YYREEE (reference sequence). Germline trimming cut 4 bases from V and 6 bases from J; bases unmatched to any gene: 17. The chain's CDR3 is CASSQGYGGTSGRRSEQYF. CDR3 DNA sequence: TGTGCCAGCAGCCAAGGTTATGGAGGGACTAGCGGGAGGAGATCCGAGCAGTACTTC. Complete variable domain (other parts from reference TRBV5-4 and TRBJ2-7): ETGVTQSPTHLIKTRGQQVTLRCSSQSGHNTVSWYQQALGQGPQFIFQYYREEENGRGNFPPRFSGLQFPNYSSELNVNALELDDSALYLCASSQGYGGTSGRRSEQYFGPGTRLTVT.

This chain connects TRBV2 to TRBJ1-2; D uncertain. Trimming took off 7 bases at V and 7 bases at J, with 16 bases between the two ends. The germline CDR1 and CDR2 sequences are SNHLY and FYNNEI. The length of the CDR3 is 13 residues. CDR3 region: CASKDRGDGGYTF. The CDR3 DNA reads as TGTGCCAGCAAGGATCGGGGAGATGGTGGCTACACCTTC.

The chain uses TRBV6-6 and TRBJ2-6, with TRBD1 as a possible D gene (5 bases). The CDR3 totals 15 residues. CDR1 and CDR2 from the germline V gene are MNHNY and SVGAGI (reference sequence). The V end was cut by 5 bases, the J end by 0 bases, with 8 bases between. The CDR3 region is CASSRQISGANVLTF. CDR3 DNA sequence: TGTGCCAGCAGTCGACAGATCTCTGGGGCCAACGTCCTGACTTTC.

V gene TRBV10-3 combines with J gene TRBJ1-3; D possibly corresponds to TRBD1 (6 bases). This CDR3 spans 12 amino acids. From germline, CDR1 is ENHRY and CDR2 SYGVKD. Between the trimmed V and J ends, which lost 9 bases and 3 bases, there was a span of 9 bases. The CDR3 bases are TGTGCCATGCAGGGGAGTGGAAACACCATATATTTT. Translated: CAMQGSGNTIYF.

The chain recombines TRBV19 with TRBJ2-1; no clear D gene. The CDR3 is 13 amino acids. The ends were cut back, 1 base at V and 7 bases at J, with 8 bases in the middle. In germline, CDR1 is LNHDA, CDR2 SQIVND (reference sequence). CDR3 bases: TGTGCCAGTAGTATAGCAGACGGGAATGAGCAGTTCTTC. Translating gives CASSIADGNEQFF. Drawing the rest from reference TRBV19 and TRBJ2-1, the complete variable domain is DGGITQSPKYLFRKEGQNVTLSCEQNLNHDAMYWYRQDPGQGLRLIYYSQIVNDFQKGDIAEGYSVSREKKESFPLTVTSAQKNPTAFYLCASSIADGNEQFFGPGTRLTVL.

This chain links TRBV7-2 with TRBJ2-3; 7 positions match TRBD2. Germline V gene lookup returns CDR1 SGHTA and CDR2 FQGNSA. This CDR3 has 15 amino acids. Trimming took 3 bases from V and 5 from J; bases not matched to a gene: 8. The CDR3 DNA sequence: TGTGCCAGCAGCTTTGTGGCTAGCGGAAGAGATACGCAGTATTTT. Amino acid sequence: CASSFVASGRDTQYF.

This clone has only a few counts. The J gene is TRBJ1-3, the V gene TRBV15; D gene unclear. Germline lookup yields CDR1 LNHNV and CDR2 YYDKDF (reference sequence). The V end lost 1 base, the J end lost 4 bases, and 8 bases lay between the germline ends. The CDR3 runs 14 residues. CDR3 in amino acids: CATSRGGHGNTIYF. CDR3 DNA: TGTGCCACCAGCAGAGGAGGGCACGGAAACACCATATATTTT.

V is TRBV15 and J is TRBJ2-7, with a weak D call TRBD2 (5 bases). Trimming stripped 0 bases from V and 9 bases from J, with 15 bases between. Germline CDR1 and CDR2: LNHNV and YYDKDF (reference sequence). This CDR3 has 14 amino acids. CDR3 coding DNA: TGTGCCACCAGCAGAGATACGGTTGGCGGAGGGCAGTACTTC. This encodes CATSRDTVGGGQYF.

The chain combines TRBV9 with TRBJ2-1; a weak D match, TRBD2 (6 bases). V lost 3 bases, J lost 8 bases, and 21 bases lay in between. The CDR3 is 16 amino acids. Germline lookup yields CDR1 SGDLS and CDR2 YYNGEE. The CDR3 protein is CASSASPDSGFYEQFF. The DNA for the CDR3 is TGTGCCAGCAGCGCGTCCCCTGATAGCGGCTTCTATGAGCAGTTCTTC.

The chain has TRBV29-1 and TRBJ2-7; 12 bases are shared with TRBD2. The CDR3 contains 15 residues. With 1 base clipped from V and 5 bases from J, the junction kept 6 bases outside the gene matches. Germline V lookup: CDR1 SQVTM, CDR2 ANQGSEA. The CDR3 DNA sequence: TGCAGCGTTGAAGTTCTAGCGGGAGGGCCGAACGAGCAGTACTTC. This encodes CSVEVLAGGPNEQYF.

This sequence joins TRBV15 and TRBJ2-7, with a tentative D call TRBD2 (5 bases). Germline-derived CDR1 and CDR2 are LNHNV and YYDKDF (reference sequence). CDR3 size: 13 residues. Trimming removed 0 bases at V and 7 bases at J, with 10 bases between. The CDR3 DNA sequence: TGTGCCACCAGCAGAGATCCGGGGTGGGAGCAGTACTTC. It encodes CATSRDPGWEQYF.

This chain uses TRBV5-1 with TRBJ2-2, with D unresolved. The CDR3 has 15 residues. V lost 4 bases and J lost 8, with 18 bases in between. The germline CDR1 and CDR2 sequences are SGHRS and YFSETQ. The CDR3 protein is CASSPTPGPSGELFF. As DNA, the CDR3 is TGCGCCAGCAGCCCAACACCGGGTCCCTCTGGGGAGCTGTTTTTT.

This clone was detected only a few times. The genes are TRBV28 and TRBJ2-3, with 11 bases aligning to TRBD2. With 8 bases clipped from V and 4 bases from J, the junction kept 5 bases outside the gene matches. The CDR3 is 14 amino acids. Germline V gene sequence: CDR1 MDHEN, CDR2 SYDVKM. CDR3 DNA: TGTGCCAGCCTAGCGGGAGGATGGGCAGATACGCAGTATTTT. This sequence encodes CASLAGGWADTQYF.

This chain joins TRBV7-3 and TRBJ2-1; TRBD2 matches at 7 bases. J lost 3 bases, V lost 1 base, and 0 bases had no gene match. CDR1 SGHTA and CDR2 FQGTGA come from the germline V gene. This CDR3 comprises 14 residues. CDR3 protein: CASSLRDYYNEQFF. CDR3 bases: TGTGCCAGCAGCTTAAGGGACTACTACAATGAGCAGTTCTTC.

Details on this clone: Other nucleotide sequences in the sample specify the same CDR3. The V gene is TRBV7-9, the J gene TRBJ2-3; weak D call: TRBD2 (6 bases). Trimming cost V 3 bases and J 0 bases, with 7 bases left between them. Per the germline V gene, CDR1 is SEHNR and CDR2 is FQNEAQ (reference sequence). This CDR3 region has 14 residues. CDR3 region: CASSFGGSTDTQYF. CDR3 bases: TGTGCCAGCAGCTTCGGGGGTAGCACAGATACGCAGTATTTT.

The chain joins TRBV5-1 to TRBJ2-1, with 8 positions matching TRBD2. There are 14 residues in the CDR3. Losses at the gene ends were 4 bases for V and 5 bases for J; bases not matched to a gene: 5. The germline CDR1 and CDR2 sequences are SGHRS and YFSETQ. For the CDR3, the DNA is TGCGCCAGCAGCAACGGGAGGGTGAACAATGAGCAGTTCTTC. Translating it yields CASSNGRVNNEQFF.

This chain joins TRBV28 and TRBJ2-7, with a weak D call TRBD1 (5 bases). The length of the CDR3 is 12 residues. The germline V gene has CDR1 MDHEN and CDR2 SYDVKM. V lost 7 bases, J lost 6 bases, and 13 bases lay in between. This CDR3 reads CASISQGSEQYF. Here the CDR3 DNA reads TGTGCCAGCATTTCGCAGGGCAGCGAGCAGTACTTC.

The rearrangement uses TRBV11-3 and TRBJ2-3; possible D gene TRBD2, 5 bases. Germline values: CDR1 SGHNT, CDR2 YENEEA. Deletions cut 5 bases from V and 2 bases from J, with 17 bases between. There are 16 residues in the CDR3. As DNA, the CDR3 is TGTGCCAGCAGCCTCAATCCGGCCGGGAACACAGATACGCAGTATTTT. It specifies CASSLNPAGNTDTQYF.

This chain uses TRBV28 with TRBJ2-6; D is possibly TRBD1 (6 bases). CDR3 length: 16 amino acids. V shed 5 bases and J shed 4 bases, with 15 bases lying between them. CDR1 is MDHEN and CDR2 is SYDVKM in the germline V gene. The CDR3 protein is CASSRHSGVGANVLTF. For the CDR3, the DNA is TGTGCCAGCAGTAGACATTCAGGGGTCGGGGCCAACGTCCTGACTTTC. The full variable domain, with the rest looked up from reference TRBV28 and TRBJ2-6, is DVKVTQSSRYLVKRTGEKVFLECVQDMDHENMFWYRQDPGLGLRLIYFSYDVKMKEKGDIPEGYSVSREKKERFSLILESASTNQTSMYLCASSRHSGVGANVLTFGAGSRLTVL.